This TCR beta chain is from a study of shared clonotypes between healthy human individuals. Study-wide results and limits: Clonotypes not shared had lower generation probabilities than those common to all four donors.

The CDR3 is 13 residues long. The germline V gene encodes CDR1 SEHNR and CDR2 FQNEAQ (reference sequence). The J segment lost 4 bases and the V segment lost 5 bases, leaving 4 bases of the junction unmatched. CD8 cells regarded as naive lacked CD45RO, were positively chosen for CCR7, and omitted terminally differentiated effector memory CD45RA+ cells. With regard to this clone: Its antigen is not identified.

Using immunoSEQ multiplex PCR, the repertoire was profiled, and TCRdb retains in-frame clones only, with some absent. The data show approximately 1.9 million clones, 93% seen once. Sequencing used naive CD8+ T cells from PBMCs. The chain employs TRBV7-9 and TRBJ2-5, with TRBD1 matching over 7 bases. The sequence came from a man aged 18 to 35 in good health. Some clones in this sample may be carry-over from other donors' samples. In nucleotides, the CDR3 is TGTGCCAGCAGCCCCGGGACAGCAGAGACCCAGTACTTC. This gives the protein CASSPGTAETQYF. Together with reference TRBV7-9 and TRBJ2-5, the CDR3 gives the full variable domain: DTGVSQNPRHKITKRGQNVTFRCDPISEHNRLYWYRQTLGQGPEFLTYFQNEAQLEKSRLLSDRFSAERPKGSFSTLEIQRTEQGDSAMYLCASSPGTAETQYFGPGTRLLVL.